This TCR beta chain derives from a study of early T cells in non-severe SARS-CoV-2 infection. Study summary: Bulk RNA isolated from unsorted whole blood underwent sequencing; chains were not paired.

Notes on the study in general: Database matching using VDJdb favored anti-spike CD8 responses, with private and CD4 specificities left missing.

In the library, individual cDNA molecules carried attached unique molecular identifiers. TCRdb processed the 5' RACE reads anew with MiXCR; each CDR3 protein has one entry. The data show 100,000 to 120,000 distinct CDR3 sequences, roughly 12% seen once. The germline gives CDR1 MDHEN, CDR2 SYDVKM. V dropped 1 base and J dropped 4; count of bases not matched to a gene: 0. The CDR3 contains 13 residues. This clonotype was seen a few times. Its antigen is not identified. The J gene is TRBJ1-1, the V gene TRBV28; TRBD1 matches at 7 bases. The sequence derives from an adult who was a healthcare worker with PCR-confirmed SARS-CoV-2 infection or an uninfected control (not recorded which). The sample consisted of whole blood, taken at baseline. The CDR3 bases are TGTGCCAGCAGTTTATACAGGGGCACTGAAGCTTTCTTT. Translated, it gives CASSLYRGTEAFF.